The 7 T cell receptor beta chains presented below share a single source sample, sequenced in a study of cytomegalovirus exposure and HLA in healthy donors. PCR amplification relied on 60 Vbeta primers (plus 13 Jbeta primers). TCRdb keeps only in-frame clones here, not all; method: immunoSEQ multiplex PCR. Here the sample spans around 130,000 clones, roughly 8.3% being singletons. Source material: PBMCs. The source is a man aged 35 to 55 in good health and CMV-seronegative.

This rearrangement joins TRBV27 to TRBJ1-6, with D perhaps TRBD1 (6 bases). Germline CDR1 and CDR2: MNHEY and SMNVEV (reference sequence). V gave up 7 bases and J gave up 6 bases, with 16 bases separating them. The CDR3 is made up of 15 amino acids. The CDR3 is CASTERGASNSPLHF. The CDR3 nucleotides are TGTGCCAGCACCGAGCGGGGGGCAAGTAATTCACCCCTCCACTTT.

This clone was picked up a small number of times. This chain joins TRBV29-1 and TRBJ1-2; D unresolved. Germline CDR1 SQVTM, CDR2 ANQGSEA. V was pared by 3 bases and J by 8 bases, with 16 bases between. The CDR3 is made up of 13 amino acids. The CDR3 DNA follows: TGCAGCGTTGAGTTTATGGTACCCAGAGGCTACACCTTC. This translates into CSVEFMVPRGYTF.

This clone has a single count. The J gene is TRBJ2-7, the V gene TRBV25-1; 7 nucleotides match TRBD1. CDR3 size: 14 residues. The V gene's germline CDR1 is MGHDK and CDR2 SYGVNS. V gave up 2 bases and J gave up 4 bases; unmatched junction bases: 5. CDR3 sequence reads: CASSEKGRGYEQYF. The CDR3 nucleotides read TGTGCCAGCAGTGAAAAAGGCAGGGGGTACGAGCAGTACTTC.

This sequence joins TRBV6-6 and TRBJ1-5, with D perhaps matching TRBD1 (5 bases). Trimming took off 5 bases at V and 9 bases at J, with 20 bases between the two ends. Germline V CDR1 and CDR2: MNHNY, SVGAGI (reference sequence). The length of the CDR3 is 15 residues. CDR3 protein: CASSTRPRGESPQHF. The CDR3 coding sequence is TGTGCCAGCAGTACCAGGCCACGGGGGGAATCGCCCCAGCATTTT.

As to this clone: This is likely a read error, given that the CDR3 carries no conserved phenylalanine or tryptophan at its end. Because the CDR3's place on the DNA is in doubt, the DNA is left out and the CDR3 is given as listed by TCRdb. V is TRBV5-1 and J is TRBJ2-3; the table's D call of TRBD2 was not tested on the DNA. Inclusive of both ends, the CDR3 amounts to 12 amino acids. Germline loops: CDR1 SGHRS, CDR2 YFSETQ. The CDR3 reads CASSLGGLHEEI.

The gene calls are TRBV11-2 and TRBJ2-7; 9 bases are shared with TRBD1. CDR3 size: 14 residues. Per germline, CDR1 SGHAT and CDR2 FQNNGV. V shed 5 bases, J shed 5 bases, and the junction held 7 bases outside the gene matches. Here the CDR3 reads CASSKGQGIDEQYF. The CDR3 nucleotides read TGTGCCAGCAGCAAGGGACAGGGTATAGACGAGCAGTACTTC. Using reference TRBV11-2 and TRBJ2-7 for the parts outside the CDR3, the full variable domain is EAGVAQSPRYKIIEKRQSVAFWCNPISGHATLYWYQQILGQGPKLLIQFQNNGVVDDSQLPKDRFSAERLKGVDSTLKIQPAKLEDSAVYLCASSKGQGIDEQYFGPGTRLTVT.

This chain joins TRBV7-6 and TRBJ2-7; D unresolved. The CDR3 spans 16 residues. CDR1 and CDR2 from the germline V gene are SGHVS and FNYEAQ. V lost 1 base to trimming and J lost 2 bases, with 15 bases between them. As DNA, the CDR3 is TGTGCCAGCAGCTTAGGCGGTGGCGAGGTTACCTACGAGCAGTACTTC. It yields the protein CASSLGGGEVTYEQYF. Variable domain in full (rest from reference TRBV7-6 and TRBJ2-7): GAGVSQSPRYKVTKRGQDVALRCDPISGHVSLYWYRQALGQGPEFLTYFNYEAQQDKSGLPNDRFSAERPEGSISTLTIQRTEQRDSAMYRCASSLGGGEVTYEQYFGPGTRLTVT.